This T cell receptor (beta chain) was observed in a study of blood T cell repertoires in COVID-19. Across the study: The United States, Italy and Spain provided the acute and convalescent COVID-19 samples. The cDNA or gDNA used as material had been derived from T cells, B-cell-depleted T cells, or PBMCs.

Per the study methods: For nucleated cells, counts were estimated from reference gene primer amplification. Measured with immunoSEQ multiplex PCR; TCRdb has only the in-frame clones, and not every one. Clonal size and the V and J genes are those of that table, whereas D and trimming came from the DNA. The table includes approximately 190,000 clones, roughly 82% detected once. The CDR3 totals 15 residues. CDR1 and CDR2 (germline): LNHDA, SQIVND (reference sequence). The V segment lost 4 bases and the J segment 1 base; nucleotides outside the gene matches: 3. The receptor was derived from a woman aged 60-75 years with COVID-19, enrolled during active disease. Sequenced material: peripheral blood. The chain links TRBV19 to TRBJ1-2, with 10 positions matching TRBD1. The CDR3 bases are TGTGCCAGTAGTACCCGGGACAGGGGTAACTATGGCTACACCTTC. This translates into CASSTRDRGNYGYTF.